This T cell receptor (beta chain) originates from a study of identical twins. Whole-study results and caveats: Models underestimated TCR alpha sharing (out-of-frame) in monozygotic twins.

Template switching (which added a universal primer site) was used, and cDNA carried unique molecular identifiers. TCRdb reprocessed the 5' RACE reads via MiXCR and lists one record per CDR3 protein. The table includes 600,000 to 850,000 distinct CDR3 sequences, 15% to 20% detected once. As to this clonotype: The antigen remains undetermined.

The CDR3 is 13 residues long. Germline V CDR1 and CDR2: SGHTA, FQGNSA. Trimming removed 10 bases from V and 7 bases from J, with 20 bases in between. The same data also went into a second study, on T cells expressing NK-cell markers. As that study records: Dominant NKG2C+ clonotype frequencies of roughly 1.0-7.5% of CD8+ T cells were measured in more than five donors.

The sample taken for sequencing was PBMCs. This TCR came from a woman aged 18-29 years in good health. This sequence joins TRBV7-2 and TRBJ2-7; D uncertain. CDR3 protein: CATKPGGFGEQYF. In DNA form, the CDR3 reads TGTGCCACCAAACCAGGTGGGTTCGGAGAGCAGTACTTC. The entire variable domain, with the rest obtained from reference TRBV7-2 and TRBJ2-7, is as follows: GAGVSQSPSNKVTEKGKDVELRCDPISGHTALYWYRQSLGQGLEFLIYFQGNSAPDKSGLPSDRFSAERTGGSVSTLTIQRTQQEDSAVYLCATKPGGFGEQYFGPGTRLTVT.